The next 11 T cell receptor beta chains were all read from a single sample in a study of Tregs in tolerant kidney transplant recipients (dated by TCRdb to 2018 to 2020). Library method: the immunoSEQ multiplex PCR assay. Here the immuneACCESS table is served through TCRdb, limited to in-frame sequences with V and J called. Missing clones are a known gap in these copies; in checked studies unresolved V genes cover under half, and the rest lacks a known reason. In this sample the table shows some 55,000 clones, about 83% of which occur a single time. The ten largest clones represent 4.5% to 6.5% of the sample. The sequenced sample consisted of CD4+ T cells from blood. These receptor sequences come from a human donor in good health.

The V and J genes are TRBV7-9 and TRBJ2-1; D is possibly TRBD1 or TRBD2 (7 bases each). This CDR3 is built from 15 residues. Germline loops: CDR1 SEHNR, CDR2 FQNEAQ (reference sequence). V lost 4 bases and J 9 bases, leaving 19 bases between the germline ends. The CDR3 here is CASSYSGLRGGEQFF. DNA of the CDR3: TGTGCCAGCAGCTACTCGGGACTCAGGGGGGGTGAGCAGTTCTTC.

CDR3 nucleotide sequence: TGTGCCAGCAGCGTAGGACTAGCGGGAAGGTCCTACGAGCAGTACTTC. It codes for CASSVGLAGRSYEQYF. The J gene is TRBJ2-7, the V gene TRBV11-2; the match to TRBD2 covers 12 bases. With V trimmed by 5 bases and J by 1 base, 6 bases remained unmatched. The CDR3 spans 16 residues. CDR1 is SGHAT, CDR2 FQNNGV, per germline.

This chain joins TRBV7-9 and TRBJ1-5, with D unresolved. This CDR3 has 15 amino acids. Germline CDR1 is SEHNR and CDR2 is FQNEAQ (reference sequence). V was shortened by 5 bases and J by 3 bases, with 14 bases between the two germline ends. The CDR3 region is CASSPPGGNNQPQHF. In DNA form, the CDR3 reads TGTGCCAGCAGCCCCCCGGGCGGAAACAATCAGCCCCAGCATTTT. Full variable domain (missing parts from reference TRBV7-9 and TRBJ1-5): DTGVSQNPRHKITKRGQNVTFRCDPISEHNRLYWYRQTLGQGPEFLTYFQNEAQLEKSRLLSDRFSAERPKGSFSTLEIQRTEQGDSAMYLCASSPPGGNNQPQHFGDGTRLSIL.

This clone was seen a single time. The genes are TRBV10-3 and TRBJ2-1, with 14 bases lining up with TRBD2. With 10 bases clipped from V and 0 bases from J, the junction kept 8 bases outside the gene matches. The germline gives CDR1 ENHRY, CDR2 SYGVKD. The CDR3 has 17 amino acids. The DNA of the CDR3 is TGTGCCACTTCATGGACTAGCGGGAGGAGCTCCTACAATGAGCAGTTCTTC. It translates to CATSWTSGRSSYNEQFF.

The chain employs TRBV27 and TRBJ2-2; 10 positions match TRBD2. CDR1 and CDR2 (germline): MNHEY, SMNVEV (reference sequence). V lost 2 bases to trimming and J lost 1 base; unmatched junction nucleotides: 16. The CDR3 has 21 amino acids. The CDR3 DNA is TGTGCCAGCAGTTTAGCGGGTGGGCTAGCGGGAGTTTGGGGGAACACCGGGGAGCTGTTTTTT. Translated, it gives CASSLAGGLAGVWGNTGELFF.

The CDR3 protein is CASSDRTGGIYGYTF. CDR3 nucleotide sequence: TGTGCCAGCAGTGACCGGACAGGGGGTATCTATGGCTACACCTTC. The chain joins TRBV6-1 to TRBJ1-2; 10 nucleotides agree with TRBD1. V was clipped by 3 bases and J by 4 bases; unmatched bases: 5. The CDR3 totals 15 residues. Germline V gene sequence: CDR1 MNHNS, CDR2 SASEGT.

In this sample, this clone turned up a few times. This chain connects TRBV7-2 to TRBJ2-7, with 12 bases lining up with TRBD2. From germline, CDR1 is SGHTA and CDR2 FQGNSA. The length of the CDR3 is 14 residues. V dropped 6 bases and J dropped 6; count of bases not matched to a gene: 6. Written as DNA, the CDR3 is TGTGCCAGCAGACCTCTAGCGGGGGGGACCGAGCAGTACTTC. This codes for CASRPLAGGTEQYF.

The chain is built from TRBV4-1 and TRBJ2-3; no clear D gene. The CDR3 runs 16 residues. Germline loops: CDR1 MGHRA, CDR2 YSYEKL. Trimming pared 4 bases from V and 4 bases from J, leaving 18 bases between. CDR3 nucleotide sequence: TGCGCCAGCAGCCCCCTGAGGCTAGGCCAGCCAGATACGCAGTATTTT. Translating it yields CASSPLRLGQPDTQYF.

CDR3 region: CASSLYGSGQETQYF. DNA for the CDR3: TGTGCCAGCAGCCTTTATGGATCAGGCCAAGAGACCCAGTACTTC. The chain employs TRBV11-1 and TRBJ2-5; D not resolved. The CDR3 covers 15 residues. The germline gives CDR1 SGHAT, CDR2 FQDESV (reference sequence). Trimming removed 5 bases at V and 1 base at J, with 14 bases between.

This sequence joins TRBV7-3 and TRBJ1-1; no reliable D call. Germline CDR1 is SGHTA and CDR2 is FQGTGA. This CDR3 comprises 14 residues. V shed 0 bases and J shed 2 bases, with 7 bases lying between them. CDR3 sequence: CASSLTAGNTEAFF. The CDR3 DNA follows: TGTGCCAGCAGCTTAACAGCAGGAAACACTGAAGCTTTCTTT.

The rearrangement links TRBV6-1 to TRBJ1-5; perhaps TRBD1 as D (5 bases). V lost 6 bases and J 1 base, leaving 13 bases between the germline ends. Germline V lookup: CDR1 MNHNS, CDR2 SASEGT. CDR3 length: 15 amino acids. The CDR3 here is CASRAGKGSNQPQHF. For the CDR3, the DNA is TGTGCCAGCAGGGCAGGGAAGGGGAGCAATCAGCCCCAGCATTTT.